This T cell receptor beta chain derives from a study of technical replicates of blood from a few donors. The ends were cut back, 0 bases at V and 4 bases at J, with 5 bases in the middle. This CDR3 is 13 amino acids long. Germline CDR1 and CDR2: SGDLS and YYNGEE. Assay used: immunoSEQ multiplex PCR; TCRdb lists only in-frame clones, some missing. Among 95,000 or so clones listed, 85% to 95% were seen once. Material: T cells isolated from PBMCs. The chain has TRBV9 and TRBJ1-3; no reliable D call. The source of this sequence is a human donor in good health. The CDR3 loop reads CASSVGEGNTIYF. The CDR3 DNA follows: TGTGCCAGCAGCGTAGGAGAGGGAAACACCATATATTTT.